The sequence of this T cell receptor beta chain was determined in a study of OX40 agonist ivuxolimab in advanced cancers. TCRdb keeps only in-frame clones here, not all; method: immunoSEQ multiplex PCR. The sample holds under 100,000 clones, 85% to 90% seen once. The CDR3 loop spans 15 amino acids. V gave up 7 bases and J gave up 5 bases, with 18 bases separating them. The V gene's germline CDR1 is MNHNY and CDR2 SVGAGI (reference sequence). The source material was CD4+ or CD8+ T cells sorted from blood, sampled in a trial of the OX40 agonist ivuxolimab. The clonotype was recovered from an adult with an advanced solid tumor such as melanoma, head and neck, liver or kidney cancer. The V call is TRBV6-6, the J call TRBJ2-1, with TRBD1 as a possible D gene (6 bases). CDR3 in amino acids: CASNYPGQANNEQFF. The DNA of the CDR3 is TGTGCCAGCAACTACCCGGGACAAGCGAACAATGAGCAGTTCTTC.